The T cell receptor beta chain under discussion was sequenced for a study of vaccination effects on CD4 cells after COVID-19. Across the study: BNT162b2 vaccine or mRNA-1273 vaccine was given to participants in two doses.

Germline lookup yields CDR1 SGHAT and CDR2 FQDESV (reference sequence). This CDR3 is 14 amino acids long. Trimming cost V 3 bases and J 1 base, with 9 bases left between them. The ViraFEST assay expanded antigen-specific CD4+ T cells with viral peptide pools before sequencing. Isolating CD4+ T cells followed less than 12 days of culture. A half-volume exchange with IL-2 medium occurred on days 3 and 7. The data were produced by immunoSEQ multiplex PCR, yet TCRdb's version contains in-frame clones alone and is incomplete. This table holds under 85,000 clones, around four fifths found once. Concerning this clone itself: The target antigen is unknown.

Findings and caveats of the study: The study dataset contains few convalescent patients and includes no early post-infection timepoints.

The sample consisted of CD4+ T cells from PBMCs cultured with HCoV-229E spike peptides, taken before COVID-19 vaccination. The sequence came from a human donor who received a COVID-19 vaccine. The V gene is TRBV11-1, the J gene TRBJ1-1; D is unresolved. This CDR3 is CASSLLTSNTEAFF. The CDR3 DNA reads TGTGCCAGCAGCTTGCTTACATCGAACACTGAAGCTTTCTTT.